The text below deals with one TCR beta chain. The data are from a study of shared clonotypes between healthy human individuals. Naive CD8 cells comprised CD45RO-negative, CCR7-positively selected cells, excluding terminally differentiated effector memory CD45RA+ cells. Profiling relied on immunoSEQ multiplex PCR, and the TCRdb table lists in-frame clones only, not all of them. Here the sample spans some 2,000,000 clones, approximately 94% being singletons. This CDR3 region has 14 residues. CDR1 is PRHDT and CDR2 is FYEKMQ in the germline V gene (reference sequence). V lost 8 bases to trimming and J lost 1 base, with 14 bases between them.

This receptor was taken from a man between 18 and 35 years old in good health. The chain combines TRBV13 with TRBJ1-1; D is perhaps TRBD1 (5 bases). Material for sequencing was naive CD8+ T cells sorted from blood. CDR3 amino acids: CASALGRANTEAFF. The CDR3 DNA is TGTGCCAGCGCCCTGGGACGTGCGAACACTGAAGCTTTCTTT.